This passage covers 15 T cell receptor beta chains from one sample sequenced in a study of shared clonotypes between healthy human individuals. The protocol was immunoSEQ multiplex PCR, while the TCRdb copy is restricted to in-frame clones and leaves out a portion. The repertoire holds about 1 million clones, with around 78% as singletons. Source material: memory CD4+ T cells from PBMCs. Subset given: CD45RA-negative fraction. These receptors all stem from a man between 18 and 29 years old in good health. Some clones in this sample may be carry-over from other donors' samples.

V is TRBV28 and J is TRBJ1-1, with D maybe TRBD1 (6 bases). V was shortened by 6 bases and J by 5 bases, with 19 bases between the two germline ends. The CDR3 length is 15 residues. Germline V gene lookup returns CDR1 MDHEN and CDR2 SYDVKM. CDR3 protein: CASSLPGGRRTEAFF. The CDR3, as DNA: TGTGCCAGCAGCCTACCGGGGGGGCGCCGAACTGAAGCTTTCTTT.

The chain uses TRBV27 and TRBJ2-5; D assignment may be TRBD1 or TRBD2 (6 bases each). Germline-derived CDR1 and CDR2 are MNHEY and SMNVEV (reference sequence). V lost 1 base and J lost 2, with 14 bases in between. CDR3 length: 16 residues. Here the CDR3 reads CASSLWGLGGQETQYF. The CDR3 DNA sequence: TGTGCCAGCAGTTTATGGGGTCTAGGGGGGCAAGAGACCCAGTACTTC.

The chain couples TRBV4-1 to TRBJ1-2; TRBD1 agrees at 7 bases. The J segment lost 2 bases and the V segment lost 2 bases, leaving 2 bases of the junction unmatched. This CDR3 is 14 amino acids long. CDR1 MGHRA and CDR2 YSYEKL come from the germline V gene. DNA for the CDR3: TGCGCCAGCAGCCAACCGGGACAGAACTATGGCTACACCTTC. This gives the protein CASSQPGQNYGYTF.

In the case of this clone: Other DNA variants within this sample encode the same CDR3. The chain is built from TRBV9 and TRBJ2-1, with 12 bases identical to TRBD2. This CDR3 contains 17 residues. The V and J ends lost 3 bases and 3 bases, in that order; junction bases with no gene match: 7. CDR1 is SGDLS and CDR2 is YYNGEE in the germline V gene. CDR3 sequence reads: CASSAGGLAGLYNEQFF. The CDR3 DNA reads TGTGCCAGCAGCGCTGGAGGACTAGCGGGACTCTACAATGAGCAGTTCTTC.

The chain recombines TRBV25-1 with TRBJ1-3; a weak D match, TRBD1 (5 bases). The germline V and J ends were trimmed by 1 base and 0 bases, with 13 bases remaining between them. The CDR3 is made up of 17 amino acids. Germline lookup yields CDR1 MGHDK and CDR2 SYGVNS. CDR3 DNA: TGTGCCAGCAGTGAATTATCGAGACAGACCTCTGGAAACACCATATATTTT. The encoded protein is CASSELSRQTSGNTIYF.

The J gene is TRBJ2-1, the V gene TRBV7-2; no reliable D call. The CDR3 is made up of 14 amino acids. Deletions cut 3 bases from V and 9 bases from J, with 15 bases between. The V gene's germline CDR1 is SGHTA and CDR2 FQGNSA. CDR3 amino acids: CASSFYSPVSEQFF. CDR3 DNA: TGTGCCAGCAGCTTCTATTCCCCAGTTAGTGAGCAGTTCTTC.

The rearrangement links TRBV5-1 to TRBJ2-1; D is possibly TRBD1 (6 bases). CDR3 size: 14 residues. Germline loops: CDR1 SGHRS, CDR2 YFSETQ. V lost 3 bases and J 4 bases, leaving 11 bases between the germline ends. CDR3 residues: CASSSGTRYNEQFF. The CDR3 nucleotides read TGCGCCAGCAGCTCAGGGACAAGATACAATGAGCAGTTCTTC.

The rearrangement uses TRBV29-1 and TRBJ1-1; D gene unclear. This CDR3 has 12 residues. The V end was cut by 3 bases, the J end by 2 bases, with 7 bases between. Germline V lookup: CDR1 SQVTM, CDR2 ANQGSEA. CDR3: CSVDTGNTEAFF. The CDR3 bases are TGCAGCGTTGATACGGGCAACACTGAAGCTTTCTTT.

In its sample, this clone was seen many times. This specimen includes other DNA sequences encoding the same CDR3. This chain uses TRBV6-5 with TRBJ1-3; D not resolved. Per the germline V gene, CDR1 is MNHEY and CDR2 is SVGAGI. Deletions cut 7 bases from V and 0 bases from J, with 4 bases between. The CDR3 extends over 12 amino acids. CDR3 DNA: TGTGCCAGCACCGGCTCTGGAAACACCATATATTTT. Its protein is CASTGSGNTIYF.

The V and J genes are TRBV28 and TRBJ1-5; 8 nucleotides line up with TRBD1. V trimming: 6 bases; J trimming: 7 bases; junction bases outside the gene matches: 11. Per the germline V gene, CDR1 is MDHEN and CDR2 is SYDVKM. The CDR3 loop spans 15 amino acids. The CDR3 DNA reads as TGTGCCAGCAGGACGACAGGGGCAGGCTACCAGCCCCAGCATTTT. Protein: CASRTTGAGYQPQHF.

As to this clone: Distinct nucleotide sequences in the sample also encode this CDR3. V and J are TRBV18 and TRBJ1-5, with TRBD1 identical over 9 bases. Looked up from germline, CDR1 is KGHSH and CDR2 is LQKENI. The CDR3 extends over 15 amino acids. Germline trimming cut 4 bases from V and 4 bases from J; bases unmatched to any gene: 5. The CDR3 sequence is CASSRPGTGNQPQHF. CDR3 DNA sequence: TGTGCCAGCTCACGTCCCGGGACAGGGAATCAGCCCCAGCATTTT.

The chain has TRBV10-3 and TRBJ1-2, with D perhaps TRBD1 (5 bases). Deletions cut 3 bases from V and 5 bases from J, with 13 bases between. This CDR3 spans 14 amino acids. Germline CDR1 ENHRY, CDR2 SYGVKD. CDR3 protein: CAISERGRSYGYTF. CDR3 nucleotide sequence: TGTGCCATCAGTGAAAGGGGAAGGAGTTATGGCTACACCTTC.

As for this clone: A read error may account for a junction end that differs from germline. The chain is built from TRBV25-1 and TRBJ2-1; D remains ambiguous. The CDR3 is 12 amino acids. CDR1 is MGHDK and CDR2 is SYGVNS in the germline V gene. CDR3 coding DNA: TGTGCCAGCAGTGAATCGACGACGTCTCTGGTCTTC. Translation gives CASSESTTSLVF.

The CDR3 loop is CASRPSLAGVTYEQYF. The CDR3 DNA sequence: TGTGCCAGCAGGCCCTCACTAGCGGGAGTGACCTACGAGCAGTACTTC. The chain recombines TRBV28 with TRBJ2-7; 11 bases match TRBD2. V lost 6 bases, J lost 2 bases, and 9 bases stayed unmatched. CDR3 length: 16 amino acids. From germline, CDR1 is MDHEN and CDR2 SYDVKM.

With respect to this clone: The sample holds other DNA sequences that translate to the same CDR3. The chain links TRBV5-1 to TRBJ1-1; D call uncertain. Germline values: CDR1 SGHRS, CDR2 YFSETQ. V was trimmed by 0 bases and J by 3 bases, leaving 6 bases between them. This CDR3 spans 13 amino acids. As DNA, the CDR3 is TGCGCCAGCAGCTTGGACCGCCACACTGAAGCTTTCTTT. The encoded protein is CASSLDRHTEAFF.